What follows are 28 T cell receptor beta chains derived from one specimen sequenced in a study of blood T cells in healthy people across ages. Primed by a sample-barcoded 5' primer and a J-beta primer mix, a second PCR proceeded for about 6 to 12 cycles. TCRdb itself ran the 5' RACE reads through MiXCR, one entry per CDR3 protein. The table records nearly 800,000 distinct CDR3 sequences, more than 55% of them present only once. Material: blood. Receptors were obtained from a man aged 35 to 55 in good health.

This clonotype was observed a handful of times. The chain has TRBV18 and TRBJ2-5, with 9 bases fitting TRBD1. The CDR3 extends over 16 amino acids. Germline V gene data show CDR1 as KGHSH and CDR2 as LQKENI. V shed 5 bases, J shed 11 bases, and the junction held 18 bases outside the gene matches. CDR3 in amino acids: CASSSTGTGKLNEQYF. In DNA form, the CDR3 reads TGTGCCAGCTCATCAACCGGGACAGGGAAGTTGAATGAGCAGTACTTC.

The chain carries TRBV20-1 and TRBJ1-5; tentative D call: TRBD1 (6 bases). The ends were cut back, 0 bases at V and 11 bases at J, with 20 bases in the middle. Germline V gene sequence: CDR1 DFQATT, CDR2 SNEGSKA (reference sequence). The CDR3 has 15 amino acids. DNA of the CDR3: TGCAGTGCTAGAGAGGGGGGCCGCGGTATTGAGGCCCAGCATTTT. Its protein is CSAREGGRGIEAQHF.

This clonotype was detected a few times. The J gene is TRBJ2-5, the V gene TRBV27, with D maybe TRBD2 (6 bases). Germline V gene sequence: CDR1 MNHEY, CDR2 SMNVEV (reference sequence). The CDR3 contains 13 residues. Trimming cost V 6 bases and J 3 bases, with 11 bases left between them. The CDR3 nucleotides read TGTGCCAGCAGCTTTAGACTAGAAGAGACCCAGTACTTC. Translation: CASSFRLEETQYF.

The chain uses TRBV20-1 and TRBJ2-2; D perhaps matches TRBD2 (6 bases). The CDR3 extends over 15 amino acids. The germline CDR1 and CDR2 sequences are DFQATT and SNEGSKA (reference sequence). The ends were cut back, 2 bases at V and 5 bases at J, with 15 bases in the middle. CDR3 bases: TGCAGTGCTAGACCCAGCCTAGGAGGGACCGGGGAGCTGTTTTTT. This translates into CSARPSLGGTGELFF.

This clonotype showed up just a few times. This chain connects TRBV2 to TRBJ2-6; D gene ambiguous. Germline CDR1 is SNHLY and CDR2 is FYNNEI. The CDR3 loop spans 15 amino acids. Trimming removed 6 bases from V and 2 bases from J, with 11 bases in between. The CDR3 DNA sequence: TGTGCCAGCAGAGGGTCCCAAGCTGGGGCCAACGTCCTGACTTTC. It codes for CASRGSQAGANVLTF.

The V call is TRBV25-1, the J call TRBJ2-1; 8 positions agree with TRBD2. The germline gives CDR1 MGHDK, CDR2 SYGVNS. Trimming cost V 7 bases and J 2 bases; bases outside gene matches: 7. CDR3 size: 15 residues. CDR3 residues: CASKPRGLAYNEQFF. CDR3 DNA sequence: TGTGCCAGCAAACCCAGGGGACTAGCCTACAATGAGCAGTTCTTC. Complete variable domain (other parts from reference TRBV25-1 and TRBJ2-1): EADIYQTPRYLVIGTGKKITLECSQTMGHDKMYWYQQDPGMELHLIHYSYGVNSTEKGDLSSESTVSRIRTEHFPLTLESARPSHTSQYLCASKPRGLAYNEQFFGPGTRLTVL.

This clonotype has a handful of counts. The germline gene is not matched at one end of the junction; a read error may be the cause. The J gene is TRBJ1-2, the V gene TRBV6-6; D is undetermined. The germline V gene has CDR1 MNHNY and CDR2 SVGAGI (reference sequence). This CDR3 has 11 residues. The CDR3 bases are TGTGCCAGCAGTGACTCCTATGGCTACACCTTC. Residues: CASSDSYGYTF.

The chain recombines TRBV20-1 with TRBJ1-2, with D unclear. The V gene's germline CDR1 is DFQATT and CDR2 SNEGSKA (reference sequence). The CDR3 is 13 residues long. Trimming left V 5 bases short and J 3 bases short, with 13 bases between. CDR3 nucleotide sequence: TGCAGTGCTGATAACGTCGGTGACTATGGCTACACCTTC. It yields the protein CSADNVGDYGYTF.

The chain joins TRBV12-3 or TRBV12-4 to TRBJ2-3; D may be TRBD1 or TRBD2 (5 bases each). CDR3 length: 15 residues. The V end was cut by 5 bases, the J end by 3 bases, with 15 bases between. The DNA of the CDR3 is TGTGCCAGCAGTGGGGACCCACCCCGGACAGATACGCAGTATTTT. Residues: CASSGDPPRTDTQYF.

The chain joins TRBV29-1 to TRBJ2-7, with 10 nucleotides matching TRBD2. CDR3 length: 13 residues. Looked up from germline, CDR1 is SQVTM and CDR2 is ANQGSEA. The J segment lost 3 bases and the V segment lost 4 bases, leaving 3 bases of the junction unmatched. The CDR3 DNA follows: TGCAGCGTTGTGGGGACTAGCGACTACGAGCAGTACTTC. Translating gives CSVVGTSDYEQYF.

V and J are TRBV6-2 or TRBV6-3 and TRBJ2-7, with D possibly being TRBD1 (6 bases). CDR1 MNHEY and CDR2 SVGEGT come from the germline V gene. The CDR3 contains 14 residues. V was clipped by 6 bases and J by 2 bases, with 14 bases between them. The chain's CDR3 is CASRKTGVPYEQYF. The DNA of the CDR3 is TGTGCCAGCAGAAAGACAGGCGTCCCCTACGAGCAGTACTTC.

This chain joins TRBV20-1 and TRBJ2-5; possibly TRBD1 or TRBD2 for D (6 bases each). There are 14 residues in the CDR3. Germline lookup yields CDR1 DFQATT and CDR2 SNEGSKA (reference sequence). V dropped 0 bases and J dropped 7 bases, with 15 bases sitting between them. For the CDR3, the DNA is TGCAGTGCTAGAGATCTCGGGGGCGCGGGGACCCAGTACTTC. Its protein product is CSARDLGGAGTQYF.

CDR3: CASSVLGQVMDEQYF. Written as DNA, the CDR3 is TGTGCCAGCAGCGTATTGGGACAGGTTATGGATGAGCAGTACTTC. This chain connects TRBV9 to TRBJ2-7; 8 bases are a match to TRBD1. In germline, CDR1 is SGDLS, CDR2 YYNGEE. V was pared by 1 base and J by 7 bases, with 10 bases of the junction left unmatched. This CDR3 has 15 residues.

This chain connects TRBV6-5 to TRBJ2-7, with TRBD1 identical over 8 bases. CDR1 and CDR2 (germline): MNHEY, SVGAGI. Trimming took 6 bases from V and 3 from J; bases not matched to a gene: 13. The CDR3 contains 16 residues. The CDR3 is CASRSALGQGFYEQYF. As DNA, the CDR3 is TGTGCCAGCAGATCTGCCCTCGGACAGGGCTTCTACGAGCAGTACTTC.

In its sample, this clonotype was seen many times. The rearrangement joins TRBV7-9 to TRBJ2-7; tentatively, D is TRBD2 (5 bases). There are 12 residues in the CDR3. Germline V lookup: CDR1 SEHNR, CDR2 FQNEAQ (reference sequence). The V end lost 1 base, the J end lost 7 bases, and 8 bases lay between the germline ends. The CDR3 DNA sequence: TGTGCCAGCAGCTTAGGGAGCGGTGAGCAGTACTTC. Amino acids: CASSLGSGEQYF. The full variable domain, in which reference TRBV7-9 and TRBJ2-7 provide the parts outside the CDR3, is DTGVSQNPRHKITKRGQNVTFRCDPISEHNRLYWYRQTLGQGPEFLTYFQNEAQLEKSRLLSDRFSAERPKGSFSTLEIQRTEQGDSAMYLCASSLGSGEQYFGPGTRLTVT.

The chain combines TRBV7-2 with TRBJ2-3; 8 nucleotides agree with TRBD2. V lost 3 bases and J lost 4; bases outside the gene matches: 9. The CDR3 totals 16 residues. Germline V gene lookup returns CDR1 SGHTA and CDR2 FQGNSA. CDR3 in DNA: TGTGCCAGCAGCTTTTCGGGGGGGTCCTACCCAGATACGCAGTATTTT. This gives the protein CASSFSGGSYPDTQYF.

J is TRBJ2-1 and V is TRBV28, with 9 positions matching TRBD1. The ends lost 6 bases at V and 3 bases at J; junction bases unmatched: 9. This CDR3 region has 16 residues. In germline, CDR1 is MDHEN, CDR2 SYDVKM. CDR3 residues: CASSLGWGQGYNEQFF. The CDR3 DNA reads TGTGCCAGCAGCCTGGGGTGGGGACAGGGCTACAATGAGCAGTTCTTC.

In this sample, this clonotype turned up once. This rearrangement joins TRBV6-6 to TRBJ2-3, with 9 bases fitting TRBD2. The CDR3 covers 15 residues. CDR1 is MNHNY, CDR2 SVGAGI, per germline (reference sequence). Trimming removed 3 bases from V and 2 bases from J; junction bases left unmatched: 3. The CDR3 reads CASSYLAGTTDTQYF. CDR3 DNA sequence: TGTGCCAGCAGTTATCTAGCGGGGACCACAGATACGCAGTATTTT.

The rearrangement joins TRBV5-5 to TRBJ1-2; a weak D match, TRBD1 (5 bases). V lost 0 bases to trimming and J lost 5 bases, with 11 bases between them. The CDR3 runs to 14 residues. Per the germline V gene, CDR1 is SGHKS and CDR2 is YYEKEE (reference sequence). The CDR3 DNA reads TGTGCCAGCAGCTTGGATCCAGGGTCTTATGGCTACACCTTC. Encoded protein: CASSLDPGSYGYTF. The entire variable domain, with the rest obtained from reference TRBV5-5 and TRBJ1-2, is as follows: DAGVTQSPTHLIKTRGQQVTLRCSPISGHKSVSWYQQVLGQGPQFIFQYYEKEERGRGNFPDRFSARQFPNYSSELNVNALLLGDSALYLCASSLDPGSYGYTFGSGTRLTVV.

The V and J genes are TRBV7-9 and TRBJ1-2; 7 bases line up with TRBD1. The CDR3 spans 16 residues. The germline gives CDR1 SEHNR, CDR2 FQNEAQ (reference sequence). V lost 2 bases, J lost 8 bases, and 14 bases stayed unmatched. The CDR3 loop is CASSLPRTGKLCGYTF. The CDR3 DNA is TGTGCCAGCAGCTTACCACGGACAGGAAAACTATGCGGCTACACCTTC.

The gene calls are TRBV9 and TRBJ2-7, with TRBD2 as a possible D gene (5 bases). Trimming took 1 base from V and 1 from J, leaving 12 bases between them. The V gene's germline CDR1 is SGDLS and CDR2 YYNGEE. The CDR3 is 15 residues long. The CDR3 loop reads CASSVNGGLSYEQYF. DNA for the CDR3: TGTGCCAGCAGCGTAAATGGAGGCCTATCCTACGAGCAGTACTTC.

There are a few counts of this clonotype. V and J are TRBV7-9 and TRBJ2-5, with D tentatively TRBD2 (5 bases). Germline CDR1 and CDR2: SEHNR and FQNEAQ (reference sequence). The CDR3 extends over 13 amino acids. The V and J ends lost 5 bases and 4 bases respectively, with 11 bases between them. In DNA form, the CDR3 reads TGTGCCAGCAGCGCCGACGGGATAGAGACCCAGTACTTC. Its protein product is CASSADGIETQYF.

This rearrangement joins TRBV3-1 to TRBJ2-5; D perhaps matches TRBD2 (6 bases). Germline-derived CDR1 and CDR2 are LGHDT and YNNKEL (reference sequence). Trimming stripped 8 bases from V and 5 bases from J, with 15 bases between. This CDR3 comprises 13 residues. The CDR3 DNA sequence: TGTGCCAGCTCCCAATCGGGGGACGAGACCCAGTACTTC. Translation: CASSQSGDETQYF.

This rearrangement joins TRBV15 to TRBJ2-3; 7 positions agree with TRBD2. The germline gives CDR1 LNHNV, CDR2 YYDKDF (reference sequence). The V segment lost 2 bases and the J segment 2 bases; nucleotides outside the gene matches: 7. The CDR3 totals 16 residues. The CDR3: CATSRRAGTYTDTQYF. The CDR3 bases are TGTGCCACCAGCAGACGAGCGGGGACGTACACAGATACGCAGTATTTT.

The genes are TRBV9 and TRBJ2-3; no clear D gene. The CDR3 consists of 15 residues. V lost 3 bases and J 2 bases, leaving 13 bases between the germline ends. CDR1 is SGDLS and CDR2 is YYNGEE in the germline V gene. The CDR3 here is CASSDLTDPTDTQYF. CDR3 coding DNA: TGTGCCAGCAGCGACCTGACGGACCCCACAGATACGCAGTATTTT.

The rearrangement links TRBV20-1 to TRBJ2-1, with 9 nucleotides matching TRBD2. This CDR3 is built from 16 residues. V lost 4 bases, J lost 2 bases, and 9 bases stayed unmatched. The germline V gene encodes CDR1 DFQATT and CDR2 SNEGSKA (reference sequence). The CDR3 DNA reads as TGCAGTGCTAAAAACCCGACTAGCGGACCCTACAATGAGCAGTTCTTC. Encoded protein: CSAKNPTSGPYNEQFF.

Regarding this clonotype: Since a much larger clone is just one base distant, this may be a read error. The genes are TRBV28 and TRBJ2-7; 9 positions agree with TRBD2. The V gene end was trimmed by 6 bases and the J gene end by 0 bases; junction bases not matched to a gene: 3. The CDR3 contains 14 residues. Germline V gives CDR1 MDHEN, CDR2 SYDVKM. The CDR3 here is CASRLSGSSYEQYF. The CDR3 nucleotides read TGTGCCAGCAGACTTAGCGGGAGCTCCTACGAGCAGTACTTC.

V is TRBV6-1 and J is TRBJ2-1; weak D call: TRBD2 (6 bases). The J call may be faulty, since TRBJ2-7 better matches the DNA end. CDR1 is MNHNS and CDR2 is SASEGT in the germline V gene. The CDR3 is 14 amino acids. Here the CDR3 reads CASSEGGVPYEQYF. CDR3 coding DNA: TGTGCCAGCAGTGAAGGGGGGGTCCCCTACGAGCAGTACTTC.